Each of the 2 T cell receptor beta chains below was sequenced from the same sample in a study of T cell changes during pregnancy in multiple sclerosis. Sequencing was performed with immunoSEQ multiplex PCR; in TCRdb, only in-frame clones are kept and a portion is missing. The sample has more than 95,000 clones, approximately 95% seen once; the top ten hold 0.99%. Sample: peripheral blood, taken after pregnancy. These receptors were collected from a female donor with multiple sclerosis, enrolled in a pregnancy study.

For the CDR3, the DNA is TGTGCCAGCAGCTTAGCTCACGCGGTCACCGGACAGGGTCTACAAGAGACCCAGTACTTC. Translation gives CASSLAHAVTGQGLQETQYF. The chain links TRBV7-6 to TRBJ2-5, with 8 bases lining up with TRBD1. V trimming: 0 bases; J trimming: 2 bases; junction bases outside the gene matches: 17. CDR1 is SGHVS, CDR2 FNYEAQ, per germline. The CDR3 totals 20 residues. The full variable domain, completed using reference TRBV7-6 and TRBJ2-5, is GAGVSQSPRYKVTKRGQDVALRCDPISGHVSLYWYRQALGQGPEFLTYFNYEAQQDKSGLPNDRFSAERPEGSISTLTIQRTEQRDSAMYRCASSLAHAVTGQGLQETQYFGPGTRLLVL.

This chain uses TRBV6-4 with TRBJ2-6; D remains ambiguous. With 3 bases removed from V and 4 bases from J, the gap between germline ends came to 7 bases. Germline CDR1 reads MRHNA; CDR2 reads SNTAGT. The CDR3 is 14 residues long. In nucleotides, the CDR3 is TGTGCCAGCAGTGAGATTGCGGGGGCCAACGTCCTGACTTTC. This encodes CASSEIAGANVLTF.